The 6 T cell receptor beta chains below come from one sample, sequenced in a study of T cell repertoires in cytomegalovirus infection. TCRdb re-called the reads through MiXCR, storing one row per CDR3 protein. The data hold hundreds of thousands of distinct CDR3 sequences, with 30% to 35% observed a single time. Their target antigens are unknown. The starting material was cultured CD8+ T cells from PBMCs, obtained from culture after CMV antigen stimulation. The receptors shown here come from a human donor in good health (CMV status not recorded). Some clones in this sample may be carry-over from other donors' samples.

This clonotype was seen many times. The chain is built from TRBV7-9 and TRBJ2-5, with TRBD2 as a possible D gene (7 bases). The germline gives CDR1 SEHNR, CDR2 FQNEAQ (reference sequence). The CDR3 covers 15 residues. V was trimmed by 5 bases and J by 3 bases, leaving 16 bases between them. CDR3 DNA sequence: TGTGCCAGCAGCCTCGGGGGGCGGATTGAAGAGACCCAGTACTTC. Its translation: CASSLGGRIEETQYF. The complete variable domain, with remaining parts taken from reference TRBV7-9 and TRBJ2-5, reads DTGVSQNPRHKITKRGQNVTFRCDPISEHNRLYWYRQTLGQGPEFLTYFQNEAQLEKSRLLSDRFSAERPKGSFSTLEIQRTEQGDSAMYLCASSLGGRIEETQYFGPGTRLLVL.

This clonotype was detected a few times. The CDR3 loop is CATSEGSTGSPLHF. CDR3 nucleotides: TGTGCCACCAGCGAGGGATCAACGGGTTCACCCCTCCACTTT. The gene calls are TRBV15 and TRBJ1-6; no reliable D call. V lost 5 bases to trimming and J lost 9 bases, with 14 bases between them. CDR3 size: 14 residues. The germline CDR1 and CDR2 sequences are LNHNV and YYDKDF (reference sequence).

The genes are TRBV6-2 or TRBV6-3 and TRBJ2-1, with D possibly matching TRBD1 (5 bases). V was cut by 3 bases and J by 4 bases, with 7 bases left in between. The CDR3 sequence is 13 residues long. Germline V gene data show CDR1 as MNHEY and CDR2 as SVGEGT. Written as DNA, the CDR3 is TGTGCCAGCAGTTATCCAGGGTACAATGAGCAGTTCTTC. Amino acid sequence: CASSYPGYNEQFF.

This clonotype has ten or more counts. V usage is TRBV7-3 and J usage is TRBJ2-1; TRBD1 aligns across 11 bases. The J segment lost 6 bases and the V segment lost 0 bases, leaving 1 base of the junction unmatched. CDR1 is SGHTA, CDR2 FQGTGA, per germline. The CDR3 is made up of 15 amino acids. The CDR3 nucleotides read TGTGCCAGCAGCTTAACAGGGACAGGGGGCAATGAGCAGTTCTTC. As protein: CASSLTGTGGNEQFF.

The chain links TRBV12-3 or TRBV12-4 to TRBJ1-2; TRBD1 is a possible D gene (6 bases). The CDR3 extends over 18 amino acids. The ends were cut back, 0 bases at V and 0 bases at J, with 17 bases in the middle. CDR3 sequence reads: CASSLAVAGAISNYGYTF. The CDR3 DNA follows: TGTGCCAGCAGTTTAGCAGTTGCAGGGGCGATATCTAACTATGGCTACACCTTC.

This clonotype appeared a few times. J is TRBJ1-5 and V is TRBV15, with TRBD1 as a possible D gene (5 bases). CDR3 length equals 12 residues. CDR1 is LNHNV, CDR2 YYDKDF, per germline (reference sequence). Trimming pared 8 bases from V and 6 bases from J, leaving 11 bases between. CDR3 protein: CATGPGLQPQHF. DNA for the CDR3: TGTGCCACCGGGCCAGGGCTTCAGCCCCAGCATTTT.